This TCR beta chain was recovered during a study of blood T cell repertoires in COVID-19. Whole-study context: Some COVID-19 samples were acute and others convalescent; all came from the United States, Italy and Spain. PBMCs, B-cell-depleted T cells, or T cells provided the cDNA or gDNA that made up the material.

Repertoires were generated with immunoSEQ multiplex PCR, while TCRdb's copy carries only in-frame clones and drops some. Seen here are about 60,000 clones, roughly 89% observed once, and the top ten hold about 13%. The CDR3 extends over 12 amino acids. V gave up 1 base and J gave up 7 bases, with 4 bases separating them. CDR1 SGHAT and CDR2 FQNNGV come from the germline V gene. This TCR was sampled from a man in his fifties or sixties with active COVID-19. V usage is TRBV11-2 and J usage is TRBJ2-2; the D is unclear. Sequencing was performed on peripheral blood. The CDR3 here is CASSLGVGELFF. As DNA, the CDR3 is TGTGCCAGCAGCTTAGGAGTCGGGGAGCTGTTTTTT.